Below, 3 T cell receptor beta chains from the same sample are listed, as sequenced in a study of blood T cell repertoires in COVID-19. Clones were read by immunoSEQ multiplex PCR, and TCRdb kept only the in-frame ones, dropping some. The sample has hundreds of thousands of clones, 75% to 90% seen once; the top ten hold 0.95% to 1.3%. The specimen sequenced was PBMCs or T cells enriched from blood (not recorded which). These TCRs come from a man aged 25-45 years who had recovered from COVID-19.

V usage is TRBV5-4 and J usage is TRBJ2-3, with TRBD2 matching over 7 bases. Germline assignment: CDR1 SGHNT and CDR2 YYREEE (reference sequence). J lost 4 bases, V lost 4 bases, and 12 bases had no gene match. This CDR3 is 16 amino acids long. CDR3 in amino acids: CASSPLPGGGADTQYF. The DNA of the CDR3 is TGTGCCAGCAGCCCACTTCCGGGAGGTGGGGCAGATACGCAGTATTTT.

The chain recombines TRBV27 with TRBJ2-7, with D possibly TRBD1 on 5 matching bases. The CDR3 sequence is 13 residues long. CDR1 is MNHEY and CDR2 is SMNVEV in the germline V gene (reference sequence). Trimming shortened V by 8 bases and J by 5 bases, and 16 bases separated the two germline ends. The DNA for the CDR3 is TGTGCCAGCTCCCTGTCCGGCAGGGACGAGCAGTACTTC. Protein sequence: CASSLSGRDEQYF.

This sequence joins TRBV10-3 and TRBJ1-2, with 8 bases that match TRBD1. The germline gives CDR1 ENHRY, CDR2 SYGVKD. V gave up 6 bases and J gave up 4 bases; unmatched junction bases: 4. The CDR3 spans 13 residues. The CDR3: CAISRDRSYGYTF. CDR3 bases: TGTGCCATCAGCCGGGACAGGAGCTATGGCTACACCTTC.